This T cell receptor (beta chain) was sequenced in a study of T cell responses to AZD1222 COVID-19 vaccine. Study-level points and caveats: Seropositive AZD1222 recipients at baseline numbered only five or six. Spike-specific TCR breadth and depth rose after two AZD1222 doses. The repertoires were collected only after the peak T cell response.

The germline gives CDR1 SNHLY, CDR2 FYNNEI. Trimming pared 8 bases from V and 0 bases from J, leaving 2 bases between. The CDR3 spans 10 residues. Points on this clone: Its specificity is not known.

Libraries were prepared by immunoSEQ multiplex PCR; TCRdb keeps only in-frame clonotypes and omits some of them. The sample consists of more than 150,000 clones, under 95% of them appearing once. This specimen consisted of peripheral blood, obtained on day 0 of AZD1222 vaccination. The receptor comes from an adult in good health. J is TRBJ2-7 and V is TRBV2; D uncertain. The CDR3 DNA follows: TGTGCCAGCTCCTCCTACGAGCAGTACTTC. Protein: CASSSYEQYF. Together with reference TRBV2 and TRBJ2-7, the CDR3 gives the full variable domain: EPEVTQTPSHQVTQMGQEVILRCVPISNHLYFYWYRQILGQKVEFLVSFYNNEISEKSEIFDDQFSVERPDGSNFTLKIRSTKLEDSAMYFCASSSYEQYFGPGTRLTVT.